These 8 T cell receptor beta chains share one sample of origin, sequenced in a study of neurological immune-mediated disorders. TCRdb independently ran MiXCR on the 5' RACE reads; one entry per CDR3 protein. The repertoire holds some 50,000 distinct CDR3 sequences, with under 15% as singletons. As for time point: longitudinal time-point 2. The specimen sequenced was PBMCs. These receptors were obtained from a male donor with HTLV-1-associated myelopathy (HAM/TSP).

This clonotype was seen ten or more times. The chain uses TRBV6-2 or TRBV6-3 and TRBJ1-1; the D gene is possibly TRBD1 (5 bases). This CDR3 has 15 amino acids. The germline V gene encodes CDR1 MNHEY and CDR2 SVGEGT. V gave up 2 bases and J gave up 4 bases, with 14 bases separating them. The CDR3 here is CASSYASIGGTEAFF. CDR3 DNA sequence: TGTGCCAGCAGTTACGCATCCATCGGGGGCACTGAAGCTTTCTTT.

There are many counts of this clonotype. The chain links TRBV6-6 to TRBJ2-5, with D perhaps matching TRBD1 (6 bases). The germline V gene has CDR1 MNHNY and CDR2 SVGAGI (reference sequence). V lost 2 bases and J 3 bases, leaving 16 bases between the germline ends. The CDR3 sequence is 16 residues long. The CDR3 DNA is TGTGCCAGCAGTTACCTTGGACAGATACATGAAGAGACCCAGTACTTC. Protein: CASSYLGQIHEETQYF.

This clonotype came up many times. The V call is TRBV7-2, the J call TRBJ2-5; weak D call: TRBD1 (5 bases). The CDR3 length is 16 residues. V lost 3 bases and J 0 bases, leaving 14 bases between the germline ends. CDR1 and CDR2 (germline): SGHTA, FQGNSA. The CDR3 DNA follows: TGTGCCAGCAGCTTGGAGACAGTGAAGTACCAAGAGACCCAGTACTTC. Protein sequence: CASSLETVKYQETQYF.

This clonotype occurred many times. V and J are TRBV20-1 and TRBJ2-6; D unresolved. The CDR3 has 14 residues. Between the trimmed V and J ends, which lost 0 bases and 2 bases, there was a span of 5 bases. Germline lookup yields CDR1 DFQATT and CDR2 SNEGSKA (reference sequence). CDR3 DNA sequence: TGCAGTGCTAGAGAGGTCCCTGGGGCCAACGTCCTGACTTTC. It codes for CSAREVPGANVLTF.

This clonotype has at least ten counts. The rearrangement uses TRBV28 and TRBJ2-1; 8 nucleotides match TRBD2. Germline-derived CDR1 and CDR2 are MDHEN and SYDVKM. This CDR3 has 17 amino acids. With V trimmed by 3 bases and J by 8 bases, 15 bases remained unmatched. CDR3 DNA sequence: TGTGCCAGCAGTTTTAAGGCGACGCGCGGGGGGCGACATGAGCAGTTCTTC. Protein sequence: CASSFKATRGGRHEQFF.

At least ten counts were recorded for this clonotype. The chain carries TRBV7-6 and TRBJ2-7; D unresolved. Germline values: CDR1 SGHVS, CDR2 FNYEAQ. This CDR3 contains 15 residues. V shed 2 bases and J shed 7 bases, with 18 bases lying between them. The CDR3 DNA is TGTGCCAGCAGCTTAATGAACGGAGTCCTTGGGGAGCAGTACTTC. Its protein is CASSLMNGVLGEQYF.

The table lists this clonotype with many counts. J is TRBJ2-7 and V is TRBV5-6; TRBD1 agrees at 7 bases. From germline, CDR1 is SGHDT and CDR2 YYEEEE. The CDR3 spans 15 residues. The trim removed 4 bases at V and 3 bases at J, leaving 10 bases unmatched. As DNA, the CDR3 is TGTGCCAGCAGCCCCCGGACAGGAGGATTCTACGAGCAGTACTTC. Translating gives CASSPRTGGFYEQYF.

This clonotype was picked up many times. This sequence joins TRBV5-1 and TRBJ1-1; no reliable D call. Germline-derived CDR1 and CDR2 are SGHRS and YFSETQ. The CDR3 totals 16 residues. Trimming shortened V by 8 bases and J by 0 bases, and 20 bases separated the two germline ends. The CDR3 DNA is TGCGCCAGACCGGGGAGGGTCTCCGCGATGAACACTGAAGCTTTCTTT. It yields the protein CARPGRVSAMNTEAFF.